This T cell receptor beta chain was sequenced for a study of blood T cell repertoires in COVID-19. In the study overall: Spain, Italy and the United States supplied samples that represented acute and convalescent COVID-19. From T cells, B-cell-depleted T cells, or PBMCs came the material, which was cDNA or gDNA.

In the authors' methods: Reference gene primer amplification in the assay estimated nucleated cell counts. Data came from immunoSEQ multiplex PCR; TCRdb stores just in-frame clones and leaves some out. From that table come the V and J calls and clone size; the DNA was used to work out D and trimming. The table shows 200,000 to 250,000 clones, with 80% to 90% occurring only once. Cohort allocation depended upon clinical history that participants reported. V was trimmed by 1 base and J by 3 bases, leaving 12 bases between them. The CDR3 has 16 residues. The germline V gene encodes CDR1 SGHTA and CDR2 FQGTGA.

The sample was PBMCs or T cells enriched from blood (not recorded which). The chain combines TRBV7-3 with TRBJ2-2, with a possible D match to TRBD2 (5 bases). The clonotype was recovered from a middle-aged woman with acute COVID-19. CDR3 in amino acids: CASSLSPRGDTGELFF. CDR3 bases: TGTGCCAGCAGCTTAAGCCCTCGGGGAGACACCGGGGAGCTGTTTTTT.